This T cell receptor beta chain was identified in a study of PD-1 blockade in mismatch repair-deficient tumors. Study information: Patients had approximately 13 mismatch repair-deficient cancer types, all previously treated and progressing. Study-level points and caveats: Tumor-resident clones, often undetectable pretreatment in blood, expanded then contracted after pembrolizumab.

As to this clone: Its specificity is not known.

Method: immunoSEQ multiplex PCR; TCRdb's copy keeps in-frame clones and lacks some. This table has 14,000 or so clones, roughly 82% appearing once. The germline CDR1 and CDR2 sequences are SGHTS and YDEGEE. With V trimmed by 4 bases and J by 6 bases, 9 bases remained unmatched. The CDR3 has 16 amino acids. All patients were mismatch repair deficient, assessed by either PCR or immunohistochemistry. This receptor was taken from an adult with mismatch repair-deficient cancer. The sample in question was PBMCs, obtained less than 15 weeks after starting pembrolizumab. The rearrangement joins TRBV5-8 to TRBJ2-1, with TRBD2 matching over 11 bases. Here the CDR3 DNA reads TGTGCCAGCAGCCCCAGACTAGCGGGGCCGGGCAATGAGCAGTTCTTC. Translation: CASSPRLAGPGNEQFF. Supplemented by reference TRBV5-8 and TRBJ2-1, the full variable domain reads EAGVTQSPTHLIKTRGQQATLRCSPISGHTSVYWYQQALGLGLQFLLWYDEGEERNRGNFPPRFSGRQFPNYSSELNVNALELEDSALYLCASSPRLAGPGNEQFFGPGTRLTVL.